This T cell receptor beta chain is from a study of blood T cells in healthy people across ages (dated by TCRdb to about 2015). Regarding the study in general: In model experiments, template switching captured about one uniquely barcoded TCR beta cDNA molecule for every two T cells. Using the same blood draw, the study looked at two additional independent replicas of 1 million unique cDNA reads for two donors, one aged 18 to 30 and the other aged 80 or older. To track age-related changes in TCR beta repertoire diversity, the study relied on deep sequencing normalized with unique cDNA molecular identifiers. Four age groups were formed from the donors: young (average approximately 15 years), middle-aged (less than 40), aged (62) and long-lived (around 82). Donors of different ages were randomly distributed across sequencing lanes to avoid experimental bias. Overall results and qualifications from the work: Bulk unsorted PBMC profiling prevented conclusive comparison of naive and antigen-experienced compartments. The percentage of naive T cells measured by flow cytometry correlated strongly with observed TCR beta diversity. Observed TCR beta diversity per million T cells fell roughly linearly with age, and a significant reduction was already apparent by age roughly 40. Donor CMV infection status was unknown, potentially confounding age-related changes in expanded clonotypes. The long-lived group showed more naive CD4+ T cells, fewer expanded clones and increased TCR diversity than the aged group, suggesting age selection. Estimates of total diversity based on one million sequenced T cells were regarded as lower bounds and as underestimates.

To prepare the library, 5' RACE was applied. Sequencing was carried out with an Illumina HiSeq 2500. A second PCR of 7 to 11 cycles was performed with a sample-barcoded 5' primer and a J-beta primer mix. Each TCR beta cDNA molecule received a unique molecular identifier from a template-switch 5' adaptor carrying 12 random nucleotides. At least 2.5 million CDR3-containing paired-end reads were obtained from each sample. The Mint cDNA synthesis kit, primed by a TRBC-specific oligonucleotide, was used to synthesize first-strand cDNA from all RNA. Following uracil-DNA glycosylase treatment, a first 18-cycle PCR with universal primers M1SS and BC2_uni_R was performed on all cDNA. In the authors' own workflow: Each sample was normalized by randomly selecting 1 million high-quality reads, each carrying a distinct molecular identifier. Instead of being binned into consensus sequences, reads with shared molecular identifiers were discarded. MiTCR, run with a Q25 quality threshold and the strictest error-elimination algorithm, handled CDR3 identification, clonotype clustering and error correction. A nonparametric unseen species model with Euler transformation was used to estimate lower-bound total TCR beta diversity. The raw public reads went through TCRdb reprocessing: fastp at Q25, MiXCR clone calling, in-frame beta chains kept. One record per CDR3 amino acid sequence lists the most common genes and DNA. The V and J calls, along with clone size, are taken from TCRdb and not from the paper's own processing. The sample table lists more than 650,000 distinct CDR3 sequences, approximately 22% of them with a count of one. Under 25% of the sample belongs to the ten largest clones.

As to this clonotype: It lacks a known antigen. Per-nucleotide qualities are absent, and no much larger clonotype sits a single base away.

The germline V gene provides CDR1 SGHRS and CDR2 YFSETQ. A distance of 15 bases separates the germline ends of V and J, which lose 2 bases and 5 bases respectively. The CDR3 measures 15 amino acids from cysteine to phenylalanine. The CDR3 DNA has 45 bases and is translated from base 1. Systemically healthy Caucasian individuals from Russia, some 38 in total and aged roughly 6 to 100 years, were included as donors. Each donor gave 8 to 10 milliliters of peripheral blood, drawn into EDTA-treated Vacutainer tubes. Ficoll-Paque density-gradient centrifugation was used to isolate PBMCs, with at least 7 million per sample. Total RNA, at least 5 micrograms per sample, was extracted from PBMCs with Trizol reagent. The percentages of naive CD45RAhigh/CD27high T cells were determined by flow cytometry on a PBMC aliquot from every donor.

Here the chain combines TRBV5-1 and TRBJ2-3; the D segment could be TRBD1, given 6 matching bases. Sample: blood. The receptor was derived from a man between 65 and 79 years old in good health. The DNA is as follows: TGCGCCAGCAGCTTAGGGGGATTTGGCGAAGATACGCAGTATTTT. Its protein reads: CASSLGGFGEDTQYF.